These 6 T cell receptor beta chains share one sample of origin, sequenced in a study of blood T cell repertoires in COVID-19. Here immunoSEQ multiplex PCR was the method, and the copy in TCRdb shows in-frame clones only, minus some. The sample records around 300,000 clones, 88% being singletons. The specimen was PBMCs or T cells enriched from blood (not recorded which). Source of these receptors: a woman aged 60-70 years in a cohort exposed to, infected with or recovered from COVID-19 (not recorded which).

The chain is built from TRBV10-3 and TRBJ2-2; D ambiguous. The germline gives CDR1 ENHRY, CDR2 SYGVKD. The length of the CDR3 is 15 residues. Trimming took 4 bases from V and 1 from J, leaving 10 bases between them. CDR3 sequence (DNA): TGTGCCATCAGTGCGGCGACACGGAACACCGGGGAGCTGTTTTTT. It yields the protein CAISAATRNTGELFF.

The rearrangement joins TRBV2 to TRBJ1-5; no reliable D call. Between the trimmed V and J ends, which lost 5 bases and 0 bases, there was a span of 11 bases. Germline assignment: CDR1 SNHLY and CDR2 FYNNEI. The CDR3 loop spans 15 amino acids. CDR3 residues: CASSLELYSNQPQHF. The CDR3 region has the DNA TGTGCCAGCAGTCTAGAACTTTATAGCAATCAGCCCCAGCATTTT.

The CDR3 region has the DNA TGTGCCAGCTCACCGCAGGAGGGCCTTGGCACAGATACGCAGTATTTT. As protein: CASSPQEGLGTDTQYF. The chain combines TRBV18 with TRBJ2-3, with D perhaps matching TRBD2 (6 bases). The V and J ends lost 3 bases and 1 base respectively, with 14 bases between them. Germline lookup yields CDR1 KGHSH and CDR2 LQKENI. The CDR3 consists of 16 residues. Combining the CDR3 with reference TRBV18 and TRBJ2-3 gives the whole variable domain NAGVMQNPRHLVRRRGQEARLRCSPMKGHSHVYWYRQLPEEGLKFMVYLQKENIIDESGMPKERFSAEFPKEGPSILRIQQVVRGDSAAYFCASSPQEGLGTDTQYFGPGTRLTVL.

The V call is TRBV6-5, the J call TRBJ2-1, with a possible D match to TRBD2 (5 bases). Per the germline V gene, CDR1 is MNHEY and CDR2 is SVGAGI. CDR3 length: 11 amino acids. Trimming pared 2 bases from V and 10 bases from J, leaving 6 bases between. CDR3 in DNA: TGTGCCAGCAGTTACCCGGGGGAGCAGTTCTTC. This gives the protein CASSYPGEQFF.

The CDR3 region is CASSLTRTGSGANVLTF. Written as DNA, the CDR3 is TGTGCCAGCAGTTTAACCCGGACAGGTTCTGGGGCCAACGTCCTGACTTTC. The chain is built from TRBV27 and TRBJ2-6, with 7 bases identical to TRBD1. Germline values: CDR1 MNHEY, CDR2 SMNVEV (reference sequence). There are 17 residues in the CDR3. With 2 bases clipped from V and 1 base from J, the junction kept 5 bases outside the gene matches.

The gene calls are TRBV3-1 (or the pseudogene TRBV3-2) and TRBJ2-1; weak D call: TRBD1 (6 bases). The CDR3 sequence is 17 residues long. CDR1 and CDR2 (germline): LGHDT, YNNKEL (reference sequence). Trimming removed 0 bases from V and 4 bases from J, with 16 bases in between. The CDR3 protein is CASSQEQQGEGYNEQFF. The CDR3 DNA is TGTGCCAGCAGCCAAGAGCAACAGGGAGAGGGTTACAATGAGCAGTTCTTC.